What follows describes a single TCR beta chain. Its antigen is as yet unknown. This sample was included in a study of T cell repertoires in cytomegalovirus infection. Turning to the study itself: Recently identified HLA-C-restricted and well-studied HLA-B-restricted CMV epitopes were used. The study, taken as a whole, reports: HLA-C-restricted CMV clonotypes gave the most frequent clonotype in two of eight donors. Cumulated frequencies of public TCR beta families served to identify carriers of CMV plus the relevant HLA.

This CDR3 region has 12 residues. Germline V gene sequence: CDR1 SEHNR, CDR2 FQNEAQ (reference sequence). V was shortened by 5 bases and J by 8 bases, with 12 bases between the two germline ends. TCRdb fed the reads into MiXCR, producing one record per CDR3 protein. The sample has about 74,000 distinct CDR3 sequences; about 30% are singletons. The chain couples TRBV7-9 to TRBJ1-2; D might be TRBD1 (5 bases). This clonotype originated in a human donor in good health (CMV status not recorded). Some clones in this sample may be carry-over from other donors' samples. The sequencing here drew on CD8+ T cells from cultured PBMCs, taken from culture after CMV antigen stimulation. The DNA for the CDR3 is TGTGCCAGCAGCCGGGCCCAGGGAGGCTACACCTTC. This codes for CASSRAQGGYTF.